One and the same sample provided the 3 T cell receptor beta chains below, sequenced in a study of post-analysis software for immune sequencing data. Every TCR beta cDNA library bore unique molecular identifiers. TCRdb passed the PCR reads through MiXCR, listing each CDR3 protein once. The data contain 750,000 to 950,000 distinct CDR3 sequences, under 70% of them seen just once; the ten biggest clones take up approximately 4.3%. Their recognized antigens are unknown. General study results and limits: Compared with controls, patients had more of roughly five TRBV segments, including TRBV5-6, TRBV5-1 and TRBV20-1.

The sample taken for sequencing was blood. Receptor source: a girl aged 10-17 years with multiple sclerosis.

The table lists this clonotype with a few counts. This chain joins TRBV7-9 and TRBJ2-1; D gene uncertain. Per germline, CDR1 SEHNR and CDR2 FQNEAQ (reference sequence). The V end lost 1 base, the J end lost 3 bases, and 7 bases lay between the germline ends. This CDR3 is built from 14 residues. The DNA for the CDR3 is TGTGCCAGCAGCTTAGAAGTTTACTACAATGAGCAGTTCTTC. Its translation is CASSLEVYYNEQFF.

The chain links TRBV29-1 to TRBJ1-2, with D possibly matching TRBD1 (5 bases). The germline CDR1 and CDR2 sequences are SQVTM and ANQGSEA. CDR3 size: 14 residues. V lost 0 bases and J lost 4, with 12 bases in between. The CDR3 bases are TGCAGCGTTGAAGATCAGGGACTGTCCTATGGCTACACCTTC. The encoded protein is CSVEDQGLSYGYTF.

The chain uses TRBV27 and TRBJ1-5; D may be TRBD1 (6 bases). CDR1 and CDR2 (germline): MNHEY, SMNVEV (reference sequence). The CDR3 is 14 residues long. V was trimmed by 8 bases and J by 7 bases, leaving 18 bases between them. In DNA form, the CDR3 reads TGTGCCAGCGCTTTGCGGGGGGCAGAACAGCCCCAGCATTTT. As protein: CASALRGAEQPQHF.